Included here is one T cell receptor (beta chain) sequence, with context. This receptor's antigen is unknown. The input lacks base qualities; no much larger clone sits a single base away. The method was the immunoSEQ multiplex PCR assay. Entries here come from immuneACCESS through TCRdb and include only in-frame sequences with V and J called. Some clones fail to appear in such tables; in the studies checked, an unresolved V gene covers under half of the shortfall, and the cause of the remainder is unknown. The sample table holds some 80,000 clones, of which 90% to 95% were seen once. The ten largest clonotypes hold more than 0.8% of the sample. V is shortened by 0 bases, J by 1 base, and the region joining them spans 7 bases. The CDR3 spans 14 residues, from the cysteine through the phenylalanine. Only the CDR3 DNA is retained, 42 bases long and in frame from the first base. Looking up the germline V gene yields CDR1 SGHRS and CDR2 YFSETQ.

This sample was taken from a study of T cell changes during pregnancy in multiple sclerosis (dated by TCRdb to the late 2010s). In terms of the full investigation: Changes in the T cell repertoire over the course of pregnancy were examined in this study in women with multiple sclerosis.

The source of this sequence is a female donor with multiple sclerosis, enrolled in a pregnancy study. The rearrangement combines TRBV5-1 with TRBJ1-1, with the D gene not confidently named. Sequencing was performed on peripheral blood, taken in the first trimester of pregnancy. The DNA is as follows: TGCGCCAGCAGCTTGGTCGGGTCGAACACTGAAGCTTTCTTT. The encoded protein is CASSLVGSNTEAFF.